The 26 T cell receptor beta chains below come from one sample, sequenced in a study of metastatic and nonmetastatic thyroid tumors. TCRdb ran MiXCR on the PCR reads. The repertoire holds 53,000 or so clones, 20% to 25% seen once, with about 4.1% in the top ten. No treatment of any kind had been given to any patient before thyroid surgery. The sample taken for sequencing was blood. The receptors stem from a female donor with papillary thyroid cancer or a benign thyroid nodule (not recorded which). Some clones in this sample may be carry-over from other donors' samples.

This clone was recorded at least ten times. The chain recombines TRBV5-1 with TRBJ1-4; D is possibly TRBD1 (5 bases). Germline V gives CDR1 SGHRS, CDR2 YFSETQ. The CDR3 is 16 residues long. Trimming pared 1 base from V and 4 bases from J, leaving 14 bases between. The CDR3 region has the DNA TGCGCCAGCAGCTTGCGGGGGGACGGGGGTAATGAAAAACTGTTTTTT. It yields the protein CASSLRGDGGNEKLFF.

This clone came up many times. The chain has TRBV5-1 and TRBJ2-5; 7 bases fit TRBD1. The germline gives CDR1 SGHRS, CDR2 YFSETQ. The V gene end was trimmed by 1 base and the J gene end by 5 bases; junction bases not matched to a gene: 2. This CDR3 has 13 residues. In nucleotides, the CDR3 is TGCGCCAGCAGCTTGACAGGGGTGGAGACCCAGTACTTC. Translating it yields CASSLTGVETQYF. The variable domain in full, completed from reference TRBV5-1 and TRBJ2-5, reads KAGVTQTPRYLIKTRGQQVTLSCSPISGHRSVSWYQQTPGQGLQFLFEYFSETQRNKGNFPGRFSGRQFSNSRSEMNVSTLELGDSALYLCASSLTGVETQYFGPGTRLLVL.

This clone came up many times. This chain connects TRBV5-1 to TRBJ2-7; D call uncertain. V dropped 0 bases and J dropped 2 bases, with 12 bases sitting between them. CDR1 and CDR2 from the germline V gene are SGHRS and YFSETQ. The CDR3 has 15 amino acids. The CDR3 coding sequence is TGCGCCAGCAGCTTGGTAGGTGGTGGGGCCTACGAGCAGTACTTC. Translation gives CASSLVGGGAYEQYF. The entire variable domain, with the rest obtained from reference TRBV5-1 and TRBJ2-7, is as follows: KAGVTQTPRYLIKTRGQQVTLSCSPISGHRSVSWYQQTPGQGLQFLFEYFSETQRNKGNFPGRFSGRQFSNSRSEMNVSTLELGDSALYLCASSLVGGGAYEQYFGPGTRLTVT.

The CDR3 loop reads CASRGGQTNEAFF. The CDR3 region has the DNA TGCGCCAGCAGAGGAGGACAGACCAATGAAGCTTTCTTT. The V and J genes are TRBV5-1 and TRBJ1-1; D perhaps matches TRBD1 (6 bases). The CDR3 has 13 residues. The germline V gene encodes CDR1 SGHRS and CDR2 YFSETQ. The V end lost 5 bases, the J end lost 7 bases, and 15 bases lay between the germline ends.

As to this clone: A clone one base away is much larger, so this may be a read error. CDR3: CASSYGTCETQYF. The CDR3 DNA sequence: TGTGCCAGCAGTTACGGGACGTGTGAGACCCAGTACTTC. The chain is built from TRBV28 and TRBJ2-5, with D possibly being TRBD1 or TRBD2 (5 bases each). The CDR3 contains 13 residues. The V end lost 4 bases, the J end lost 5 bases, and 11 bases lay between the germline ends. Germline V gives CDR1 MDHEN, CDR2 SYDVKM.

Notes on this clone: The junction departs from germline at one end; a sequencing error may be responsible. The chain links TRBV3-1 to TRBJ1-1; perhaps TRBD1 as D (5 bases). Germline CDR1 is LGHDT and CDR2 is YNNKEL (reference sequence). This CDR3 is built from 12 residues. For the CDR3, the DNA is TGTGCCAGCAACTCCAGGGTAGGGGAAGCTATCTTT. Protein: CASNSRVGEAIF.

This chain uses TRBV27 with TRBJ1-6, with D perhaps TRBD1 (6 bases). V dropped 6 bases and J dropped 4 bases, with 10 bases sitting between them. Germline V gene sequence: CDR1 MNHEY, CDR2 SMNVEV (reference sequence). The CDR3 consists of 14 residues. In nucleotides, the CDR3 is TGTGCCAGCAGCTCGGGACAATATAATTCACCCCTCCACTTT. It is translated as CASSSGQYNSPLHF.

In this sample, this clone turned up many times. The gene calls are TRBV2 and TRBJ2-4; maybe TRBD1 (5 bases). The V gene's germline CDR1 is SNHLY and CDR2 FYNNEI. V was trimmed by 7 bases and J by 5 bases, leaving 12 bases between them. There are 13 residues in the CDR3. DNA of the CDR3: TGTGCCAGCAAGGTGGCCAGGGAAAACATTCAGTACTTC. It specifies CASKVARENIQYF.

The CDR3 bases are TGTGCCATCAGTGGACGACAGGCAACGTTTGATACGCAGTATTTT. Its translation is CAISGRQATFDTQYF. The rearrangement links TRBV10-3 to TRBJ2-3; D possibly corresponds to TRBD1 (6 bases). With 4 bases removed from V and 6 bases from J, the gap between germline ends came to 17 bases. CDR3 length: 15 amino acids. Germline V gene data show CDR1 as ENHRY and CDR2 as SYGVKD.

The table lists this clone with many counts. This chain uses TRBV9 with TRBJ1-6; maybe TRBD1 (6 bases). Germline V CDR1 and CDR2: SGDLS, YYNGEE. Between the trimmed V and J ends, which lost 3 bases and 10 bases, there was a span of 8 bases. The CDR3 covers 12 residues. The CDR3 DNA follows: TGTGCCAGCAGCGGGACAGAATCACCCCTCCACTTT. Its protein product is CASSGTESPLHF.

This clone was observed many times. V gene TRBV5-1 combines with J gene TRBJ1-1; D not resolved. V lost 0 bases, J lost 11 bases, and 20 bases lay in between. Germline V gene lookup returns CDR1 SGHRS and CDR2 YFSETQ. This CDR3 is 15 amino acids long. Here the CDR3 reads CASSLAGSISNSAFF. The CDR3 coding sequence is TGCGCCAGCAGCTTGGCTGGTTCTATTTCGAATAGCGCTTTCTTT. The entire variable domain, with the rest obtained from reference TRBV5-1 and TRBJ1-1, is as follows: KAGVTQTPRYLIKTRGQQVTLSCSPISGHRSVSWYQQTPGQGLQFLFEYFSETQRNKGNFPGRFSGRQFSNSRSEMNVSTLELGDSALYLCASSLAGSISNSAFFGQGTRLTVV.

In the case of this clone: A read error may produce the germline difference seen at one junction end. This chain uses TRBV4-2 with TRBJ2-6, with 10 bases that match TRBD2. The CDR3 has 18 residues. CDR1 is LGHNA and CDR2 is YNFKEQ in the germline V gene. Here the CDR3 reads CAISDIRAGGIVANVLTF. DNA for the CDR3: TGTGCCATCAGCGATATCAGAGCGGGAGGGATTGTGGCCAACGTCCTGACTTTC.

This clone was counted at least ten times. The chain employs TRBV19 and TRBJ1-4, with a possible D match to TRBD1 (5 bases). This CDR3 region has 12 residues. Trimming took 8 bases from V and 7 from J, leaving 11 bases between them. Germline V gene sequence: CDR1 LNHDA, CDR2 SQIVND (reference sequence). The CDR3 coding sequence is TGTGCCAGTGGGCAGGGCACTGAAAAACTGTTTTTT. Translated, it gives CASGQGTEKLFF. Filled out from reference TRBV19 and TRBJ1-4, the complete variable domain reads DGGITQSPKYLFRKEGQNVTLSCEQNLNHDAMYWYRQDPGQGLRLIYYSQIVNDFQKGDIAEGYSVSREKKESFPLTVTSAQKNPTAFYLCASGQGTEKLFFGSGTQLSVL.

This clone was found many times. This CDR3 reads CASSSGLAGGDTQYF. Here the CDR3 DNA reads TGCGCCAGCAGTAGTGGACTAGCGGGAGGCGATACGCAGTATTTT. The V and J genes are TRBV5-1 and TRBJ2-3, with 14 nucleotides matching TRBD2. CDR1 and CDR2 (germline): SGHRS, YFSETQ. The V gene end was trimmed by 5 bases and the J gene end by 6 bases; junction bases not matched to a gene: 5. The CDR3 covers 15 residues.

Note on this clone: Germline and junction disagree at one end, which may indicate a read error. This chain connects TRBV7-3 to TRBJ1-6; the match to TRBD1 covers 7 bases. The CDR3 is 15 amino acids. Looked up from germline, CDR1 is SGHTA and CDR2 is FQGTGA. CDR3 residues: CASSPGQVRNSPHHF. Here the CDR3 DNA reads TGTGCCAGCAGCCCCGGACAGGTCAGGAATTCACCCCACCACTTT.

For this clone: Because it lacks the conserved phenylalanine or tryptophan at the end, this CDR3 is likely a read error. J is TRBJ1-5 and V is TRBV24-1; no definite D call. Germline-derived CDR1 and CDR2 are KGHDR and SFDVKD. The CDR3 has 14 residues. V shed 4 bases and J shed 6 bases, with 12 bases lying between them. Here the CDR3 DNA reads TGTGCCACCAGTGAAGGAGGGATCAGTCAGCCCCAGCATGTT. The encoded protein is CATSEGGISQPQHV.

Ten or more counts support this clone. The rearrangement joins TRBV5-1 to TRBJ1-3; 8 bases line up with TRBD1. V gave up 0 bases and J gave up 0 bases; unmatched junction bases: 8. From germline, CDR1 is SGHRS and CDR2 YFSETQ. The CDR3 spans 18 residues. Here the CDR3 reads CASSLEAGGRSSGNTIYF. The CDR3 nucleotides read TGCGCCAGCAGCTTGGAGGCAGGGGGCAGATCCTCTGGAAACACCATATATTTT.

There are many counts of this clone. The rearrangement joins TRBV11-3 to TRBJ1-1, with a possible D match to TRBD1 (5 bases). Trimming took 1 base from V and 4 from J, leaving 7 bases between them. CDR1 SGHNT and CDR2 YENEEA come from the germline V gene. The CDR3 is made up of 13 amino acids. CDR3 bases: TGTGCCAGCAGCTTAGTCCAGGGCACTGAAGCTTTCTTT. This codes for CASSLVQGTEAFF.

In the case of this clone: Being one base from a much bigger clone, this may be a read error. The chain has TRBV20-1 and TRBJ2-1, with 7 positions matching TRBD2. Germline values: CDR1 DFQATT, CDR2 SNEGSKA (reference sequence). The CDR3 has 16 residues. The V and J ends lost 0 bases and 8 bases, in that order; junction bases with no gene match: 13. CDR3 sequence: CSARDILGTNKHEQFF. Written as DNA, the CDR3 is TGCAGTGCTAGAGATATCCTCGGGACTAACAAACATGAGCAGTTCTTC.

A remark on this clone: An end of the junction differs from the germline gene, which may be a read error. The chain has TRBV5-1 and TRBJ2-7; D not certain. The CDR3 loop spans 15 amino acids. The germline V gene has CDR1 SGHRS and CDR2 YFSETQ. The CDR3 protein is CASILGSLTSYQQYF. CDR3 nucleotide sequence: TGCGCCAGCATCTTGGGCAGCCTCACCTCCTACCAGCAGTACTTC.

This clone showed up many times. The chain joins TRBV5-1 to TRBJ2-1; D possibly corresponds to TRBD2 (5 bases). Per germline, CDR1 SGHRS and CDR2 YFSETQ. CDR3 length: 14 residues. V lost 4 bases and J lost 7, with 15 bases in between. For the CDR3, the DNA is TGCGCCAGCAGCCCCCTGAGGGAGTTGAATGAGCAGTTCTTC. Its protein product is CASSPLRELNEQFF.

The CDR3 DNA reads TGCGCCAGCAGCTTGGCGGGACCATCGAACACTGAAGCTTTCTTT. The encoded protein is CASSLAGPSNTEAFF. The rearrangement joins TRBV5-1 to TRBJ1-1, with D tentatively TRBD1 (5 bases). Germline CDR1 SGHRS, CDR2 YFSETQ. The ends were cut back, 0 bases at V and 1 base at J, with 10 bases in the middle. This CDR3 has 15 amino acids.

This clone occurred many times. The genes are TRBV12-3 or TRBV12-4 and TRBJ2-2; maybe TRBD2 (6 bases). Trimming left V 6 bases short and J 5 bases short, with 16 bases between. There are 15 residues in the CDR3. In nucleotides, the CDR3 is TGTGCCAGCAGCGAACTAGCCGCGAGAACCGGGGAGCTGTTTTTT. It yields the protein CASSELAARTGELFF.

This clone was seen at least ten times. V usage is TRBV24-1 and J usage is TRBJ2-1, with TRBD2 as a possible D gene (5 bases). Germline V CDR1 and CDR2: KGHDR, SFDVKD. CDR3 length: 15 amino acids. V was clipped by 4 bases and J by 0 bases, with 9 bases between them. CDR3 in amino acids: CATSEGVSSYNEQFF. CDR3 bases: TGTGCCACCAGTGAGGGAGTCAGCTCCTACAATGAGCAGTTCTTC.

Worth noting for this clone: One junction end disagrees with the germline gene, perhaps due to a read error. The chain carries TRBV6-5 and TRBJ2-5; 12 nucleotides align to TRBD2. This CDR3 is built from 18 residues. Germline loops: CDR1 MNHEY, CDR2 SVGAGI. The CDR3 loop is CASSDSLAGGPGLETQYF. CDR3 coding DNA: TGTGCCAGCAGTGACTCTCTAGCGGGAGGGCCGGGATTGGAGACCCAGTACTTC.

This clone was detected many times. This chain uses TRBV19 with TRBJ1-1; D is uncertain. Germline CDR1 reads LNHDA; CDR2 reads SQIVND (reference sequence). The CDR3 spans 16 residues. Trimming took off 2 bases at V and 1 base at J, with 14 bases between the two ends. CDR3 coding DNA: TGTGCCAGTAGTATACGAACCAACCAAAGGAACACTGAAGCTTTCTTT. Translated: CASSIRTNQRNTEAFF.